The T cell receptor (beta chain) described here comes from a study of identical twins (dated by TCRdb to 2016 to 2018). Concerning the study at large: The study deep-sequenced TCR alpha and beta repertoires from monozygotic twins, unrelated adults of various ages and cord blood to test whether fetal clonotypes persist. To rule out contamination, replicate twin experiments were performed at different times with different library preparation protocols. The paper as a whole reports these results and caveats: Compared with coincidental sharing between unrelated individuals, out-of-frame TCR alpha sequences shared between twins showed an excess of sequences with low generation probability. In monozygotic twins, out-of-frame TCR alpha sharing was systematically underestimated by recombination models, although the models agreed with sharing between unrelated individuals. Excess twin sharing in beta out-of-frame sequences was weaker because fewer shared sequences lowered the signal-to-noise ratio. Fewer insertions were carried by abundant cord blood beta clonotypes, a similar but weaker trend appeared in young adult naive repertoires, and no such trend appeared in memory repertoires. Because the same donors could not be followed over many years, the conclusions relied on cross-sectional statistical analysis. Invariant T cells such as MAIT and iNKT could partly confound zero-insertion analyses, though diverse VJ usage argued against this for most clonotypes.

Library construction relied on 5' RACE. Data came from an Illumina HiSeq 2000. A universal primer binding site was introduced by template switching, and a unique molecular identifier was present in the final cDNA, enabling accurate counting of TCR cDNA molecules. Specific primers in the conserved constant-segment region were used to synthesize first-strand cDNA for TCR alpha and beta chains. Each cDNA library was double barcoded, with a SMART-Mk sample barcode plus Illumina barcodes, to control for contamination. TruSeq adapter sequences and Illumina sample barcodes were added in two successive PCR steps. The TCR alpha and beta cDNA libraries were sequenced on the Illumina HiSeq platform using custom primers. Processing in the source paper ran as follows. MiGEC processed the raw reads to extract unique molecular identifiers, while MiXCR was used to determine the CDR3 positions. Recombination models were inferred per individual with the repgenHMM and IGoR tools using an EM algorithm. Shared clonotype analysis was performed with the tcR package in R, normalizing sharing by the product of cloneset sizes. To study raw recombination without the effects of thymic and clonal selection, out-of-frame nonproductive sequences were analyzed. TCRdb reanalyzed the raw reads on its own, using fastp at Q25 for trimming and MiXCR for clone calling, and kept in-frame beta chains. Identical CDR3 proteins give one entry, which carries the most common genes and DNA. The V and J calls follow TCRdb's processing rather than the paper's. The sample table holds 400,000 to 600,000 distinct CDR3 sequences, of which approximately 20% were seen once. Around 0.47% of the sample is taken by the ten largest.

Including cysteine and phenylalanine, the CDR3 has 13 amino acids. Only CDR3 DNA remains: 39 bases, in frame from the first base. The germline ends are 15 bases apart after V is trimmed by 6 bases and J by 9 bases. All donors were healthy Caucasians. The twin cohort consisted of three pairs of female monozygotic twins, all aged roughly 18 to 29 years. Positive isolation kits from Invitrogen were used to isolate CD4+ and CD8+ T cell populations. On this clonotype: Its recognized antigen is unknown. The record has no base qualities; no much larger clone is one base away.

This same sample was also part of a study on yellow fever vaccine responses in identical twins. As the second publication notes: The T cell response to vaccination in identical twins was reported by the authors to appear partly convergent and partly personalized. The study precisely tracked vaccine-responding T cell clones in identical twins.

The sequenced sample was CD4+ T cells sorted from blood. The receptor was isolated from a woman younger than 30 in good health. The chain is encoded by TRBV12-3 or TRBV12-4 joined to TRBJ2-1; the D gene assignment is ambiguous. The sequenced DNA is TGTGCCAGCAGGATGCAGTTGGTGGCTGAGCAGTTCTTC. The encoded protein is CASRMQLVAEQFF.